The 30 T cell receptor beta chains listed next were all sequenced from one sample in a study of T cell responses to AZD1222 COVID-19 vaccine. Sequencing was performed with immunoSEQ multiplex PCR; in TCRdb, only in-frame clones are kept and a portion is missing. Altogether about 100,000 clones are present, about 85% being singletons, with the ten largest covering about 1.7%. Material: peripheral blood, obtained on day 0 of AZD1222 vaccination. The receptor set was obtained from an adult in good health.

The chain is built from TRBV19 and TRBJ2-3, with D tentatively TRBD1 (6 bases). Trimming removed 9 bases at V and 3 bases at J, with 16 bases between. Germline CDR1 reads LNHDA; CDR2 reads SQIVND (reference sequence). The CDR3 sequence is 14 residues long. The CDR3 bases are TGTGCCAGCCAAGCAGGGGTAGAAACAGATACGCAGTATTTT. Its protein is CASQAGVETDTQYF.

This clone was recorded once. The V gene is TRBV28, the J gene TRBJ1-5; D might be TRBD1 (5 bases). The CDR3 contains 14 residues. The germline CDR1 and CDR2 sequences are MDHEN and SYDVKM. Trimming took 4 bases from V and 5 from J, leaving 12 bases between them. In nucleotides, the CDR3 is TGTGCCAGCAGTTCCAGGGATTCGGATCAGCCCCAGCATTTT. Protein product: CASSSRDSDQPQHF. The whole variable domain, remainder taken from reference TRBV28 and TRBJ1-5, is DVKVTQSSRYLVKRTGEKVFLECVQDMDHENMFWYRQDPGLGLRLIYFSYDVKMKEKGDIPEGYSVSREKKERFSLILESASTNQTSMYLCASSSRDSDQPQHFGDGTRLSIL.

The chain carries TRBV11-3 and TRBJ2-1, with TRBD1 matching 8 bases. The germline CDR1 and CDR2 sequences are SGHNT and YENEEA. The length of the CDR3 is 16 residues. Unmatched junction bases numbered 9, after V lost 4 bases and J lost 4 bases. CDR3 in DNA: TGTGCCAGCAGCTCCTCCACAGGGGGACGTTACAATGAGCAGTTCTTC. It translates to CASSSSTGGRYNEQFF.

This sequence joins TRBV30 and TRBJ2-1, with D perhaps TRBD1 (6 bases). This CDR3 has 13 amino acids. Germline V CDR1 and CDR2: GTSNPN, SVGIG (reference sequence). Trimming shortened V by 0 bases and J by 13 bases, and 16 bases separated the two germline ends. The CDR3 nucleotides are TGTGCCTGGAGTGTATGGGGGCCGGGTCGTCAGTTCTTC. It specifies CAWSVWGPGRQFF.

This chain uses TRBV6-5 with TRBJ2-1; D unresolved. Trimming cost V 1 base and J 8 bases, with 9 bases left between them. This CDR3 spans 13 amino acids. Germline V CDR1 and CDR2: MNHEY, SVGAGI. The CDR3 protein is CASSYFQRDEQFF. DNA for the CDR3: TGTGCCAGCAGTTACTTCCAGCGCGATGAGCAGTTCTTC.

CDR3 in amino acids: CASSPPGQGNEKLFF. CDR3 bases: TGTGCCAGCAGTCCGCCGGGACAGGGGAATGAAAAACTGTTTTTT. The chain employs TRBV28 and TRBJ1-4; the match to TRBD1 covers 10 bases. The germline V gene has CDR1 MDHEN and CDR2 SYDVKM. CDR3 length: 15 residues. V lost 5 bases and J lost 5; bases outside the gene matches: 5.

V and J are TRBV30 and TRBJ2-1, with 8 bases fitting TRBD1. Germline loops: CDR1 GTSNPN, CDR2 SVGIG (reference sequence). Trimming cost V 1 base and J 3 bases; bases outside gene matches: 2. This CDR3 has 14 amino acids. DNA of the CDR3: TGTGCCTGGAGTGCAGGGGGCGTCTACAATGAGCAGTTCTTC. This sequence encodes CAWSAGGVYNEQFF. The full variable domain, with the rest looked up from reference TRBV30 and TRBJ2-1, is SQTIHQWPATLVQPVGSPLSLECTVEGTSNPNLYWYRQAAGRGLQLLFYSVGIGQISSEVPQNLSASRPQDRQFILSSKKLLLSDSGFYLCAWSAGGVYNEQFFGPGTRLTVL.

The chain carries TRBV25-1 and TRBJ2-2, with 9 positions matching TRBD1. The V and J ends lost 2 bases and 1 base, in that order; junction bases with no gene match: 2. The CDR3 sequence is 16 residues long. Looked up from germline, CDR1 is MGHDK and CDR2 is SYGVNS. The CDR3 region is CASSERGQGNTGELFF. The DNA for the CDR3 is TGTGCCAGCAGTGAACGGGGACAGGGGAACACCGGGGAGCTGTTTTTT.

The J gene is TRBJ2-1, the V gene TRBV19, with D possibly TRBD2 on 5 matching bases. CDR1 LNHDA and CDR2 SQIVND come from the germline V gene (reference sequence). The CDR3 spans 16 residues. Trimming left V 3 bases short and J 6 bases short, with 18 bases between. The CDR3 reads CASSMPPGVVSNEQFF. The CDR3 bases are TGTGCCAGTAGTATGCCGCCCGGGGTAGTTAGCAATGAGCAGTTCTTC.

Only one count was recorded for this clone. This chain joins TRBV5-1 and TRBJ2-3; weak D call: TRBD2 (6 bases). V lost 2 bases, J lost 2 bases, and 12 bases lay in between. The CDR3 totals 15 residues. Germline CDR1 reads SGHRS; CDR2 reads YFSETQ. In DNA, the CDR3 is TGCGCCAGCAGCTTTAGCGGTGACACCACAGATACGCAGTATTTT. Its protein is CASSFSGDTTDTQYF.

This clone appeared once. J is TRBJ1-4 and V is TRBV2; a possible D gene is TRBD1 (5 bases). From germline, CDR1 is SNHLY and CDR2 FYNNEI. The V gene lost 6 bases and the J gene lost 0 bases, with 11 bases spanning the gap. This CDR3 has 15 residues. CDR3 nucleotides: TGTGCCAGCAGCCGGGACGGCGCAACTAATGAAAAACTGTTTTTT. It codes for CASSRDGATNEKLFF.

The chain recombines TRBV28 with TRBJ1-2; D is perhaps TRBD1 (5 bases). V was cut by 11 bases and J by 1 base, with 17 bases left in between. CDR3 length: 14 amino acids. Germline CDR1 and CDR2: MDHEN and SYDVKM. For the CDR3, the DNA is TGTGCCGCGGAGGACGGGGGTCTTAACTATGGCTACACCTTC. Amino acid sequence: CAAEDGGLNYGYTF.

This sequence joins TRBV6-2 or TRBV6-3 and TRBJ2-7, with TRBD1 matching 9 bases. The CDR3 has 17 amino acids. Germline values: CDR1 MNHEY, CDR2 SVGEGT. V shed 4 bases, J shed 5 bases, and the junction held 15 bases outside the gene matches. The CDR3 sequence is CASSLPIQGAPSDEQYF. Here the CDR3 DNA reads TGTGCCAGCAGTTTACCAATACAGGGGGCGCCTTCTGACGAGCAGTACTTC.

The table lists this clone with a few counts. The rearrangement joins TRBV7-6 to TRBJ2-2; D is uncertain. The germline V gene has CDR1 SGHVS and CDR2 FNYEAQ. The CDR3 consists of 15 residues. Trimming left V 2 bases short and J 1 base short, with 8 bases between. The CDR3 DNA reads TGTGCCAGCAGCTTAATGGCCCAGAACACCGGGGAGCTGTTTTTT. Protein product: CASSLMAQNTGELFF.

The rearrangement joins TRBV27 to TRBJ1-1; 12 bases are shared with TRBD1. Germline V lookup: CDR1 MNHEY, CDR2 SMNVEV (reference sequence). The CDR3 is 17 amino acids. The junction had 8 bases not matched to a gene; V was cut back by 6 bases and J by 0 bases. The CDR3 bases are TGTGCCAGCAGCTCGTACCGGGACAGGGGGCTGAACACTGAAGCTTTCTTT. This encodes CASSSYRDRGLNTEAFF.

CDR3 DNA: TGCGCCAGCAGTCCCTCCAAGGGTGGCTCCTATAATTCACCCCTCCACTTT. Protein sequence: CASSPSKGGSYNSPLHF. The genes are TRBV10-2 and TRBJ1-6, with D hard to call. Germline-derived CDR1 and CDR2 are WSHSY and SAAADI. The CDR3 extends over 17 amino acids. The V and J ends lost 5 bases and 0 bases respectively, with 14 bases between them.

The chain links TRBV6-5 to TRBJ1-2, with D uncertain. CDR3 length equals 14 residues. The V gene lost 0 bases and the J gene lost 3 bases, with 8 bases spanning the gap. CDR1 is MNHEY, CDR2 SVGAGI, per germline. In DNA, the CDR3 is TGTGCCAGCAGTTACTCGACTGGGGACTATGGCTACACCTTC. The encoded protein is CASSYSTGDYGYTF.

The rearrangement links TRBV19 to TRBJ1-3; D is unresolved. V was clipped by 5 bases and J by 4 bases, with 6 bases between them. This CDR3 contains 12 residues. Germline lookup yields CDR1 LNHDA and CDR2 SQIVND (reference sequence). CDR3 amino acids: CASSDSGNTIYF. The CDR3 DNA reads as TGTGCCAGTAGTGACTCGGGAAACACCATATATTTT.

The chain recombines TRBV28 with TRBJ1-3; 11 nucleotides align to TRBD1. The V gene end was trimmed by 5 bases and the J gene end by 3 bases; junction bases not matched to a gene: 9. There are 17 residues in the CDR3. Germline loops: CDR1 MDHEN, CDR2 SYDVKM. For the CDR3, the DNA is TGTGCCAGCAGTCCGTTGGACAGGGGGCTTCATGGAAACACCATATATTTT. Protein sequence: CASSPLDRGLHGNTIYF.

The rearrangement links TRBV6-4 to TRBJ1-4; D is possibly TRBD1 (5 bases). This CDR3 is built from 11 residues. CDR1 is MRHNA, CDR2 SNTAGT, per germline. V lost 9 bases and J 8 bases, leaving 10 bases between the germline ends. The CDR3 protein is CARGGREKLFF. CDR3 nucleotide sequence: TGTGCCAGGGGGGGACGGGAAAAACTGTTTTTT.

The chain links TRBV15 to TRBJ1-5; D might be TRBD1 (5 bases). This CDR3 is 18 amino acids long. Germline assignment: CDR1 LNHNV and CDR2 YYDKDF (reference sequence). V lost 5 bases and J lost 2, with 22 bases in between. The CDR3 region has the DNA TGTGCCACCAGCGGAGGGACCGCATCTCTACCGGGCAATCAGCCCCAGCATTTT. It is translated as CATSGGTASLPGNQPQHF.

The chain links TRBV11-3 to TRBJ1-4, with TRBD1 as a possible D gene (5 bases). The CDR3 is 19 amino acids. Germline loops: CDR1 SGHNT, CDR2 YENEEA. Deletions cut 5 bases from V and 0 bases from J, with 22 bases between. The DNA for the CDR3 is TGTGCCAGCAGCCTCAACCGTTGGGGGAGGAGGACAACTAATGAAAAACTGTTTTTT. Its protein is CASSLNRWGRRTTNEKLFF.

CDR3 sequence: CASSDTGTDFNQPQHF. CDR3 DNA sequence: TGCGCCAGCAGTGACACCGGGACGGATTTCAATCAGCCCCAGCATTTT. V is TRBV10-1 and J is TRBJ1-5; tentatively, D is TRBD1 (5 bases). V was clipped by 3 bases and J by 3 bases, with 15 bases between them. The CDR3 is made up of 16 amino acids. Germline values: CDR1 WNHNN, CDR2 SYGVQD (reference sequence).

The chain links TRBV6-5 to TRBJ2-7; D call uncertain. The V and J ends lost 0 bases and 1 base respectively, with 13 bases between them. The germline V gene has CDR1 MNHEY and CDR2 SVGAGI. CDR3 size: 16 residues. For the CDR3, the DNA is TGTGCCAGCAGTTACTCGACATTCCGGATTTCCTACGAGCAGTACTTC. Encoded protein: CASSYSTFRISYEQYF.

In DNA form, the CDR3 reads TGTGCCAGCAGCAGCCGGGACAGCACAGATACGCAGTATTTT. It yields the protein CASSSRDSTDTQYF. The rearrangement links TRBV21-1 to TRBJ2-3. TRBV21-1 is marked as a pseudogene. This CDR3 is 14 amino acids long.

The rearrangement links TRBV9 to TRBJ2-2; D is undetermined. CDR3 length: 11 amino acids. Germline V gene data show CDR1 as SGDLS and CDR2 as YYNGEE. Trimming cost V 6 bases and J 3 bases, with 3 bases left between them. Written as DNA, the CDR3 is TGTGCCAGCACCGACACCGGGGAGCTGTTTTTT. It encodes CASTDTGELFF.

This clone appeared a few times. The chain combines TRBV2 with TRBJ1-6; tentative D call: TRBD1 (6 bases). V was clipped by 6 bases and J by 10 bases, with 16 bases between them. Germline lookup yields CDR1 SNHLY and CDR2 FYNNEI. The CDR3 is 14 residues long. CDR3 in amino acids: CASRARGGQSPLHF. CDR3 sequence (DNA): TGTGCCAGCAGGGCCCGAGGGGGGCAATCACCCCTCCACTTT.

This clone was recorded once. This rearrangement joins TRBV2 to TRBJ2-1; D may be TRBD2 (5 bases). Germline CDR1 reads SNHLY; CDR2 reads FYNNEI. The CDR3 totals 16 residues. V was shortened by 4 bases and J by 0 bases, with 13 bases between the two germline ends. CDR3 in amino acids: CASSARTVPSYNEQFF. In DNA, the CDR3 is TGTGCCAGCAGTGCCCGGACTGTCCCCTCCTACAATGAGCAGTTCTTC.

V and J are TRBV4-3 and TRBJ1-2; D remains ambiguous. The germline V gene encodes CDR1 LGHNA and CDR2 YSLEER. With 0 bases removed from V and 8 bases from J, the gap between germline ends came to 19 bases. The CDR3 covers 16 residues. The CDR3 sequence is CASSQDFGFQRFGYTF. CDR3 nucleotides: TGCGCCAGCAGCCAAGATTTTGGGTTTCAGCGTTTCGGCTACACCTTC.

V gene TRBV4-3 combines with J gene TRBJ2-1, with D perhaps TRBD2 (5 bases). V lost 4 bases and J lost 4, with 17 bases in between. The length of the CDR3 is 16 residues. CDR1 is LGHNA, CDR2 YSLEER, per germline. CDR3 amino acids: CASSPRDGDGYNEQFF. The CDR3 nucleotides read TGCGCCAGCAGCCCTCGCGACGGGGATGGATACAATGAGCAGTTCTTC.